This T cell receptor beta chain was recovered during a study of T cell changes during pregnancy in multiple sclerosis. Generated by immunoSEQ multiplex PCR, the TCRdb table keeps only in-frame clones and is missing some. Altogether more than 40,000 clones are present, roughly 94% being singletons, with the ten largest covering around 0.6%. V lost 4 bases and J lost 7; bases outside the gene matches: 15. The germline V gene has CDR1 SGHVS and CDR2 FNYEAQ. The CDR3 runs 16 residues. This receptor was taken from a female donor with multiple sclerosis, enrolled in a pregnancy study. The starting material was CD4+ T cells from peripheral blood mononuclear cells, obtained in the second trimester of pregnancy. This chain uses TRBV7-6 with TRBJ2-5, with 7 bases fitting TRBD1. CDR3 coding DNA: TGTGCCAGCAGCTCAGCGACAGGGTTGTTTATAGGGACCCAGTACTTC. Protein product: CASSSATGLFIGTQYF. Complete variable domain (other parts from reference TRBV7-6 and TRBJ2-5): GAGVSQSPRYKVTKRGQDVALRCDPISGHVSLYWYRQALGQGPEFLTYFNYEAQQDKSGLPNDRFSAERPEGSISTLTIQRTEQRDSAMYRCASSSATGLFIGTQYFGPGTRLLVL.